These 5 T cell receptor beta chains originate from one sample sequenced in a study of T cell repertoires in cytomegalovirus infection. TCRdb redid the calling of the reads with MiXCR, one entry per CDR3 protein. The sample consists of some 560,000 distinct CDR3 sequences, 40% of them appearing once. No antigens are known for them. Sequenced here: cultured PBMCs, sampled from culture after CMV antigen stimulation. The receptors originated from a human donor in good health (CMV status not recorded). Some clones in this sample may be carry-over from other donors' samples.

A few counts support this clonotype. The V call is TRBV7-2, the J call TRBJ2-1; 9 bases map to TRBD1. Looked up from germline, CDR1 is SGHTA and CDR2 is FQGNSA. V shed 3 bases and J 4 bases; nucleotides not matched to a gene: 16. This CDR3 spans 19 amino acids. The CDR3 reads CASSFPRDRVSSRYNEQFF. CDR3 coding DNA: TGTGCCAGCAGCTTCCCCCGGGACAGGGTTTCTTCCAGGTACAATGAGCAGTTCTTC.

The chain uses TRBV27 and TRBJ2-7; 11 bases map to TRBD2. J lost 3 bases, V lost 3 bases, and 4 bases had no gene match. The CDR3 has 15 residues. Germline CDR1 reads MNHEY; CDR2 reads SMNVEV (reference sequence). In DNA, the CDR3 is TGTGCCAGCAGTTTGACTAGCGGGATCGGCTACGAGCAGTACTTC. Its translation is CASSLTSGIGYEQYF.

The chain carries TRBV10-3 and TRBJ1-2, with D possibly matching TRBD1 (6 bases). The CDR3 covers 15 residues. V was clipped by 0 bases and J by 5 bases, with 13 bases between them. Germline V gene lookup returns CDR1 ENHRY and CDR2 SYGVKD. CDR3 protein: CAISESTRGAYGYTF. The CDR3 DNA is TGTGCCATCAGTGAGTCGACTCGGGGGGCGTATGGCTACACCTTC.

In DNA form, the CDR3 reads TGCGCCAGCAGCCCCGGCCCCGGGGCAGAGACCCAGTACTTC. Its translation: CASSPGPGAETQYF. V is TRBV4-1 and J is TRBJ2-5; tentatively, D is TRBD1 or TRBD2 (5 bases each). V was cut by 4 bases and J by 4 bases, with 13 bases left in between. Germline assignment: CDR1 MGHRA and CDR2 YSYEKL. The CDR3 covers 14 residues.

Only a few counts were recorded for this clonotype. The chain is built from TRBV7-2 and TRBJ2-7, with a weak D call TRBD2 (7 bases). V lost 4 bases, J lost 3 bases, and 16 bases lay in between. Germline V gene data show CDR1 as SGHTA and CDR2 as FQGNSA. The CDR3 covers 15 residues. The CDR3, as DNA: TGTGCCAGCAGCTCAGGACTAGGGGGGTACTACGAGCAGTACTTC. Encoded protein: CASSSGLGGYYEQYF. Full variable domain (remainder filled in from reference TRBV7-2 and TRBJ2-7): GAGVSQSPSNKVTEKGKDVELRCDPISGHTALYWYRQSLGQGLEFLIYFQGNSAPDKSGLPSDRFSAERTGGSVSTLTIQRTQQEDSAVYLCASSSGLGGYYEQYFGPGTRLTVT.